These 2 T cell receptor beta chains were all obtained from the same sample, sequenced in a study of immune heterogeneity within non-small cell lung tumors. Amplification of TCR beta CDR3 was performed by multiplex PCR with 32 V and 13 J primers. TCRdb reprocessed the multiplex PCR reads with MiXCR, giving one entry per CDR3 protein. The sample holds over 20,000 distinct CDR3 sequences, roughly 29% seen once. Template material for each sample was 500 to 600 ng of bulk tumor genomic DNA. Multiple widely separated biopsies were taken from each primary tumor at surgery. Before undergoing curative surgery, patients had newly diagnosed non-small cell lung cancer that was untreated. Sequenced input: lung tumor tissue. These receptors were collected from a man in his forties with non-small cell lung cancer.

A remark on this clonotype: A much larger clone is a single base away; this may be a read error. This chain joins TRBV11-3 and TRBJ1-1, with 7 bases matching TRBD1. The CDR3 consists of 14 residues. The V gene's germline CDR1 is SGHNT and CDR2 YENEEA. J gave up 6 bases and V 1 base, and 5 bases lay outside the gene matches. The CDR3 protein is CASSLGKGGAEAFF. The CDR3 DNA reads TGTGCCAGCAGCTTAGGTAAAGGGGGCGCTGAAGCTTTCTTT.

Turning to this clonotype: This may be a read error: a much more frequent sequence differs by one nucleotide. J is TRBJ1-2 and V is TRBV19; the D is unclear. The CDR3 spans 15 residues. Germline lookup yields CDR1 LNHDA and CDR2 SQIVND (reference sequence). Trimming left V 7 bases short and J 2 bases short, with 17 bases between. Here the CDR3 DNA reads TGTGCCAGTACCCCTGTAATCGCGGGAAACTATGGCTACACCTTC. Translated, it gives CASTPVIAGNYGYTF. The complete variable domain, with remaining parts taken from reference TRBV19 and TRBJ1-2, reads DGGITQSPKYLFRKEGQNVTLSCEQNLNHDAMYWYRQDPGQGLRLIYYSQIVNDFQKGDIAEGYSVSREKKESFPLTVTSAQKNPTAFYLCASTPVIAGNYGYTFGSGTRLTVV.